This entry lists 5 T cell receptor beta chains sequenced from one sample in a study of shared clonotypes between healthy human individuals. This table comes from immunoSEQ multiplex PCR, and its TCRdb copy is limited to in-frame clones, with some not included. The data show about 680,000 clones, about 90% seen once. Terminally differentiated effector memory CD45RA+ cells were left out of the naive CD8 fraction, which was CD45RO-negative and positively selected for CCR7. Sequenced sample: naive CD8+ T cells sorted from blood. Source of these receptors: a man younger than 40 in good health.

J is TRBJ2-7 and V is TRBV5-5; D gene ambiguous. V shed 2 bases and J shed 4 bases, with 16 bases lying between them. The V gene's germline CDR1 is SGHKS and CDR2 YYEKEE (reference sequence). The CDR3 covers 15 residues. The CDR3 region is CASSFPPPRRYEQYF. CDR3 in DNA: TGTGCCAGCAGCTTCCCTCCCCCACGGCGTTACGAGCAGTACTTC.

The chain uses TRBV18 and TRBJ2-5; D not resolved. The germline V gene has CDR1 KGHSH and CDR2 LQKENI. CDR3 length equals 13 residues. Trimming stripped 1 base from V and 4 bases from J, with 7 bases between. The CDR3 loop reads CASSPRTSETQYF. CDR3 sequence (DNA): TGTGCCAGCTCACCACGAACCTCAGAGACCCAGTACTTC.

The chain recombines TRBV4-3 with TRBJ2-2, with unresolved D. Trimming took 1 base from V and 7 from J, leaving 10 bases between them. In germline, CDR1 is LGHNA, CDR2 YSLEER. This CDR3 region has 14 residues. The CDR3 nucleotides are TGCGCCAGCAGCCAAGGACGGTCCAACGGGGAGCTGTTTTTT. It specifies CASSQGRSNGELFF.

The chain links TRBV11-2 to TRBJ2-1; unclear D gene. The CDR3 length is 14 residues. Trimming took off 0 bases at V and 5 bases at J, with 8 bases between the two ends. Germline V gene lookup returns CDR1 SGHAT and CDR2 FQNNGV. The CDR3 nucleotides are TGTGCCAGCAGCTTAGAGTCAGTCAACAATGAGCAGTTCTTC. It encodes CASSLESVNNEQFF.

V gene TRBV5-6 combines with J gene TRBJ2-3, with TRBD2 identical over 9 bases. This CDR3 comprises 18 residues. The V segment lost 1 base and the J segment 0 bases; nucleotides outside the gene matches: 9. CDR1 and CDR2 from the germline V gene are SGHDT and YYEEEE. The CDR3 loop is CASSLFGHAGGSTDTQYF. CDR3 DNA sequence: TGTGCCAGCAGCTTGTTCGGCCATGCGGGAGGGAGCACAGATACGCAGTATTTT.